This T cell receptor (beta chain) was documented in a study of blood T cell repertoires in COVID-19. The method was immunoSEQ multiplex PCR; TCRdb's version includes in-frame clones alone and lacks a portion of them. The sample consists of around 150,000 clones, 80% to 90% of them appearing once. The CDR3 covers 16 residues. CDR1 KGHSH and CDR2 LQKENI come from the germline V gene. Trimming removed 3 bases from V and 8 bases from J; junction bases left unmatched: 9. The receptor's source is a woman aged 45 to 65 in a cohort sampled during active or convalescent COVID-19. Material for sequencing was peripheral blood. The chain recombines TRBV18 with TRBJ2-1; 11 bases are a match to TRBD2. The CDR3 DNA follows: TGTGCCAGCTCACCTCGGCCTAGCGGGGGGATGGATGAGCAGTTCTTC. Its protein is CASSPRPSGGMDEQFF.